One and the same sample provided the 30 T cell receptor beta chains below, sequenced in a study of cytomegalovirus exposure and HLA in healthy donors (TCRdb year 2017). Library preparation used the immunoSEQ multiplex PCR assay. TCRdb re-hosts the immuneACCESS table, in-frame sequences only. Its copies lack some clones; in the studies checked, an unresolved V gene accounts for under half of them, and the cause for the rest is not known. The sample contains more than 95,000 clones, around nine tenths of them found a single time. Together, the top ten hold less than 4.5% of the sample. Sequenced material: PBMCs. These receptor sequences come from a man between 18 and 35 years old in good health and CMV-seropositive.

The CDR3 nucleotides read TGTGCCAGCAGCTGGAGGCGGGAAGAAGCTTTCTTT. This encodes CASSWRREEAFF. The chain links TRBV7-2 to TRBJ1-1; D is ambiguous. The length of the CDR3 is 12 residues. The germline CDR1 and CDR2 sequences are SGHTA and FQGNSA. Trimming pared 4 bases from V and 8 bases from J, leaving 11 bases between.

The genes are TRBV5-1 and TRBJ1-2, with a weak D call TRBD1 (5 bases). The germline V gene has CDR1 SGHRS and CDR2 YFSETQ. V lost 0 bases, J lost 3 bases, and 12 bases lay in between. The CDR3 loop spans 15 amino acids. The CDR3 region is CASSLAWTFDYGYTF. Written as DNA, the CDR3 is TGCGCCAGCAGCTTGGCCTGGACATTCGACTATGGCTACACCTTC.

This rearrangement joins TRBV11-2 to TRBJ2-1; TRBD1 aligns across 11 bases. CDR1 is SGHAT, CDR2 FQNNGV, per germline. The CDR3 runs to 15 residues. The V and J ends lost 4 bases and 7 bases, in that order; junction bases with no gene match: 6. DNA of the CDR3: TGTGCCAGCAGCTCAGGACAGGGGGCTGGTAATGAGCAGTTCTTC. As protein: CASSSGQGAGNEQFF. The variable domain in full, with the rest retrieved from reference TRBV11-2 and TRBJ2-1, is EAGVAQSPRYKIIEKRQSVAFWCNPISGHATLYWYQQILGQGPKLLIQFQNNGVVDDSQLPKDRFSAERLKGVDSTLKIQPAKLEDSAVYLCASSSGQGAGNEQFFGPGTRLTVL.

The gene calls are TRBV28 and TRBJ2-1; D perhaps matches TRBD1 (6 bases). Germline CDR1 reads MDHEN; CDR2 reads SYDVKM. V lost 7 bases and J 5 bases, leaving 12 bases between the germline ends. CDR3 length: 13 amino acids. The CDR3 bases are TGTGCCAGCACCCCAGCAGGGGACAATGAGCAGTTCTTC. It encodes CASTPAGDNEQFF.

Worth noting for this clone: At one boundary the junction diverges from the germline segment, which might be a read error. V usage is TRBV7-7 and J usage is TRBJ2-5; weak D call: TRBD1 (6 bases). Germline V lookup: CDR1 SSHAT, CDR2 FNYEAQ (reference sequence). The CDR3 extends over 16 amino acids. The CDR3 spells CASSLSAGAAEETQYF. The CDR3 coding sequence is TGTGCTAGCAGCTTAAGCGCAGGGGCTGCCGAGGAGACCCAGTACTTC.

This rearrangement joins TRBV27 to TRBJ1-1; no reliable D call. Germline values: CDR1 MNHEY, CDR2 SMNVEV (reference sequence). The V gene lost 8 bases and the J gene lost 5 bases, with 12 bases spanning the gap. This CDR3 spans 12 amino acids. CDR3 protein: CASHETRTEAFF. CDR3 nucleotides: TGTGCCAGCCACGAGACTAGGACTGAAGCTTTCTTT.

This chain joins TRBV7-2 and TRBJ2-6; no firm D call. CDR1 is SGHTA, CDR2 FQGNSA, per germline. The V end lost 1 base, the J end lost 5 bases, and 21 bases lay between the germline ends. CDR3 length: 19 amino acids. The CDR3: CASSLVSAAAVARANVLTF. DNA for the CDR3: TGTGCCAGCAGCTTAGTTAGTGCGGCGGCCGTGGCGAGGGCCAACGTCCTGACTTTC.

The CDR3: CASSLGQGASYGYTF. In DNA, the CDR3 is TGTGCCAGCAGCTTAGGTCAGGGGGCAAGCTATGGCTACACCTTC. The chain is built from TRBV7-2 and TRBJ1-2, with 8 bases identical to TRBD1. The CDR3 extends over 15 amino acids. From germline, CDR1 is SGHTA and CDR2 FQGNSA. V was pared by 1 base and J by 4 bases, with 5 bases of the junction left unmatched.

The chain combines TRBV7-9 with TRBJ1-1, with a possible D match to TRBD1 (5 bases). The CDR3 totals 16 residues. Germline V gene sequence: CDR1 SEHNR, CDR2 FQNEAQ (reference sequence). V gave up 0 bases and J gave up 0 bases, with 11 bases separating them. The CDR3 here is CASSLAMAGMNTEAFF. The CDR3 nucleotides are TGTGCCAGCAGCTTAGCGATGGCAGGGATGAACACTGAAGCTTTCTTT. Full variable domain (missing parts from reference TRBV7-9 and TRBJ1-1): DTGVSQNPRHKITKRGQNVTFRCDPISEHNRLYWYRQTLGQGPEFLTYFQNEAQLEKSRLLSDRFSAERPKGSFSTLEIQRTEQGDSAMYLCASSLAMAGMNTEAFFGQGTRLTVV.

This clone was seen just once. The chain links TRBV11-1 to TRBJ2-1; D perhaps matches TRBD1 (6 bases). The CDR3 is 15 amino acids. Trimming removed 5 bases from V and 5 bases from J, with 16 bases in between. Germline V gives CDR1 SGHAT, CDR2 FQDESV (reference sequence). CDR3 in DNA: TGTGCCAGCAGCCAAAGAACTCAGGGGAACAATGAGCAGTTCTTC. Protein sequence: CASSQRTQGNNEQFF.

The gene calls are TRBV13 and TRBJ2-7, with D maybe TRBD2 (6 bases). V lost 5 bases, J lost 3 bases, and 14 bases lay in between. This CDR3 has 14 residues. In germline, CDR1 is PRHDT, CDR2 FYEKMQ (reference sequence). As DNA, the CDR3 is TGTGCCAGCAGCCCCCGGGGACTCCTCTACGAGCAGTACTTC. Its protein product is CASSPRGLLYEQYF.

This sequence joins TRBV11-3 and TRBJ1-1; no reliable D call. CDR1 is SGHNT, CDR2 YENEEA, per germline. The CDR3 is 13 residues long. Trimming cost V 2 bases and J 6 bases, with 10 bases left between them. The DNA of the CDR3 is TGTGCCAGCAGCTTATCTGCGAGCGCTGAAGCTTTCTTT. Its protein is CASSLSASAEAFF.

The V and J genes are TRBV4-1 and TRBJ2-5, with a weak D call TRBD2 (7 bases). The germline V and J ends were trimmed by 8 bases and 2 bases, with 12 bases remaining between them. The CDR3 length is 13 residues. Looked up from germline, CDR1 is MGHRA and CDR2 is YSYEKL. CDR3 sequence (DNA): TGCGCCAGCGCGCGGGGGCCTCAAGAGACCCAGTACTTC. This translates into CASARGPQETQYF.

J is TRBJ1-3 and V is TRBV28; a possible D gene is TRBD1 (6 bases). V lost 5 bases and J 8 bases, leaving 22 bases between the germline ends. Germline V gene lookup returns CDR1 MDHEN and CDR2 SYDVKM. CDR3 size: 16 residues. The CDR3 bases are TGTGCCAGCAGTCCCCGCCTCAGGGGTAGCAGAGACACCATATATTTT. Amino acids: CASSPRLRGSRDTIYF.

The rearrangement joins TRBV6-1 to TRBJ1-6; TRBD1 aligns across 7 bases. Germline CDR1 and CDR2: MNHNS and SASEGT. The CDR3 has 14 amino acids. The V gene end was trimmed by 8 bases and the J gene end by 11 bases; junction bases not matched to a gene: 12. The CDR3 loop reads CASDTGERRTPLHF. CDR3 in DNA: TGTGCCAGCGACACAGGGGAGAGGAGGACACCCCTCCACTTT.

The chain combines TRBV11-2 with TRBJ2-2, with a possible D match to TRBD1 (6 bases). The CDR3 totals 14 residues. Germline V gene data show CDR1 as SGHAT and CDR2 as FQNNGV. Between the trimmed V and J ends, which lost 4 bases and 7 bases, there was a span of 13 bases. The CDR3 nucleotides read TGTGCCAGCAGCTCACTAACAGGGAACGGGGAGCTGTTTTTT. This gives the protein CASSSLTGNGELFF.

V is TRBV11-3 and J is TRBJ2-3, with 8 positions matching TRBD2. V gave up 4 bases and J gave up 2 bases; unmatched junction bases: 14. CDR1 is SGHNT, CDR2 YENEEA, per germline. The CDR3 consists of 18 residues. CDR3 in DNA: TGTGCCAGCAGCTCCCACAAGGGGAGCGGGGGCCTCACAGATACGCAGTATTTT. It specifies CASSSHKGSGGLTDTQYF.

V gene TRBV2 combines with J gene TRBJ1-3; 7 bases agree with TRBD1. The CDR3 sequence is 22 residues long. CDR1 is SNHLY and CDR2 is FYNNEI in the germline V gene. V was clipped by 3 bases and J by 0 bases; unmatched bases: 23. CDR3 nucleotide sequence: TGTGCCAGCAGTGATGTAGGGGGCGACCCGATTACGGTGTTTAACTCTGGAAACACCATATATTTT. It translates to CASSDVGGDPITVFNSGNTIYF.

The chain is built from TRBV5-6 and TRBJ2-2; no firm D call. Between the trimmed V and J ends, which lost 3 bases and 0 bases, there was a span of 12 bases. The CDR3 is made up of 16 amino acids. The V gene's germline CDR1 is SGHDT and CDR2 YYEEEE. The CDR3 here is CASSSQAIANTGELFF. For the CDR3, the DNA is TGTGCCAGCAGCTCTCAGGCGATCGCGAACACCGGGGAGCTGTTTTTT.

The CDR3 loop is CASQQGSYEQYF. CDR3 nucleotides: TGTGCCAGCCAACAGGGGTCCTACGAGCAGTACTTC. The V and J genes are TRBV6-5 and TRBJ2-7, with TRBD1 matching over 7 bases. The germline CDR1 and CDR2 sequences are MNHEY and SVGAGI. J lost 1 base, V lost 8 bases, and 2 bases had no gene match. The CDR3 totals 12 residues.

V gene TRBV11-2 combines with J gene TRBJ2-3; TRBD2 is a possible D gene (5 bases). This CDR3 is 13 amino acids long. Germline V CDR1 and CDR2: SGHAT, FQNNGV. Deletions cut 5 bases from V and 4 bases from J, with 10 bases between. CDR3 nucleotides: TGTGCCAGCAGCCCTCGGGGTGCAGATACGCAGTATTTT. Protein product: CASSPRGADTQYF.

V is TRBV7-2 and J is TRBJ2-3; 7 bases fit TRBD2. Germline CDR1 SGHTA, CDR2 FQGNSA. The CDR3 is 13 residues long. J was trimmed by 5 bases and V by 5 bases; bases with no gene match: 4. The CDR3 region has the DNA TGTGCCAGCAGCGCCTCTAGCGGAGATACGCAGTATTTT. Encoded protein: CASSASSGDTQYF.

This chain connects TRBV4-3 to TRBJ1-2, with D perhaps TRBD1 (5 bases). Germline loops: CDR1 LGHNA, CDR2 YSLEER. V shed 3 bases and J shed 4 bases, with 21 bases lying between them. This CDR3 contains 17 residues. The CDR3 here is CASSHHQAPGGSYGYTF. CDR3 DNA: TGCGCCAGCAGCCATCACCAGGCTCCTGGGGGGAGCTATGGCTACACCTTC.

The chain links TRBV19 to TRBJ1-1; 10 bases agree with TRBD1. With V trimmed by 5 bases and J by 6 bases, 6 bases remained unmatched. From germline, CDR1 is LNHDA and CDR2 SQIVND (reference sequence). The CDR3 covers 14 residues. Written as DNA, the CDR3 is TGTGCCAGTAGTGAGGGACAGGGGTGGTCTGAAGCTTTCTTT. Residues: CASSEGQGWSEAFF.

This chain uses TRBV5-4 with TRBJ1-1, with 9 bases matching TRBD1. Germline V gene lookup returns CDR1 SGHNT and CDR2 YYREEE (reference sequence). This CDR3 comprises 14 residues. The V segment lost 1 base and the J segment 8 bases; nucleotides outside the gene matches: 6. CDR3 sequence reads: CASSLWGDRDEAFF. CDR3 coding DNA: TGTGCCAGCAGCTTGTGGGGGGACAGGGACGAAGCTTTCTTT.

This clone appeared a single time. The gene calls are TRBV6-1 and TRBJ2-2; D call uncertain. CDR1 is MNHNS, CDR2 SASEGT, per germline. The CDR3 is made up of 16 amino acids. Trimming took off 1 base at V and 0 bases at J, with 9 bases between the two ends. As DNA, the CDR3 is TGTGCCAGCAGTGAAGTTAGATATTCGAACACCGGGGAGCTGTTTTTT. Translating it yields CASSEVRYSNTGELFF.

J is TRBJ2-7 and V is TRBV11-3; 7 positions agree with TRBD1. The CDR3 has 14 residues. The V gene end was trimmed by 5 bases and the J gene end by 5 bases; junction bases not matched to a gene: 9. Germline assignment: CDR1 SGHNT and CDR2 YENEEA. CDR3 amino acids: CASSPGGSLDEQYF. The CDR3 region has the DNA TGTGCCAGCAGCCCAGGGGGATCCCTCGACGAGCAGTACTTC.

This rearrangement joins TRBV7-2 to TRBJ1-2; the D is unclear. The CDR3 runs to 11 residues. Germline CDR1 reads SGHTA; CDR2 reads FQGNSA. V shed 7 bases and J shed 8 bases, with 11 bases lying between them. CDR3 residues: CASIQRNGYTF. The CDR3 DNA sequence: TGTGCCAGCATCCAGAGGAACGGCTACACCTTC.

The V call is TRBV15, the J call TRBJ1-5; 12 bases fit TRBD1. CDR1 and CDR2 from the germline V gene are LNHNV and YYDKDF (reference sequence). V was clipped by 4 bases and J by 7 bases; unmatched bases: 8. This CDR3 contains 16 residues. CDR3 DNA: TGTGCCACCAGCAAAGGGACAGGGGGCGCAAGGCAGCCCCAGCATTTT. This sequence encodes CATSKGTGGARQPQHF.

The chain has TRBV18 and TRBJ1-5; D is perhaps TRBD1 (5 bases). V was clipped by 2 bases and J by 3 bases, with 11 bases between them. This CDR3 contains 15 residues. CDR1 is KGHSH, CDR2 LQKENI, per germline. In nucleotides, the CDR3 is TGTGCCAGCTCACCATCAGCACAGGCCAATCAGCCCCAGCATTTT. Translated: CASSPSAQANQPQHF.